This T cell receptor beta chain was retrieved from a study of OX40 agonist ivuxolimab in advanced cancers. The table came from immunoSEQ multiplex PCR; TCRdb's copy has only in-frame clones and leaves some out. The data hold 70,000 to 95,000 clones, with 90% observed a single time. To note about this clone: The antigen is not known.

Study findings and constraints: CD8+ T cells were the subset that, on average, had more expanded clones than CD4+.

The sequencing used CD4+ or CD8+ T cells sorted from blood, collected in a trial of the OX40 agonist ivuxolimab. This sequence was found in an adult with an advanced solid tumor such as melanoma, head and neck, liver or kidney cancer.

The CDR3, as DNA: TGTGCCAGCAGCTTCAGGGGCCTGAGCTCCTACAATGAGCAGTTCTTC. It encodes CASSFRGLSSYNEQFF. The rearrangement joins TRBV11-2 to TRBJ2-1; tentative D call: TRBD1 (6 bases). The germline CDR1 and CDR2 sequences are SGHAT and FQNNGV. The length of the CDR3 is 16 residues. The ends were cut back, 3 bases at V and 0 bases at J, with 12 bases in the middle.